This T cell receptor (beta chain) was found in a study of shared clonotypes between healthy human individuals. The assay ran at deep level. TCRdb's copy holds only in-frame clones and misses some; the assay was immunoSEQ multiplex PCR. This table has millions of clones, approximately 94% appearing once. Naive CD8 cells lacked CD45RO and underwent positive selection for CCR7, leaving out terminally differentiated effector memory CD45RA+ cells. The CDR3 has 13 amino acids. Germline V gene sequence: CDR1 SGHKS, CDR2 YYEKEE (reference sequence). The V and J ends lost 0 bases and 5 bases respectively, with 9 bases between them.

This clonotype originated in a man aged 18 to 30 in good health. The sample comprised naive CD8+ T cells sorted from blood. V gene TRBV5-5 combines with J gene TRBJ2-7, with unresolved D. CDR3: CASSLDSRDEQYF. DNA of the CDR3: TGTGCCAGCAGCTTGGATTCCAGAGACGAGCAGTACTTC.